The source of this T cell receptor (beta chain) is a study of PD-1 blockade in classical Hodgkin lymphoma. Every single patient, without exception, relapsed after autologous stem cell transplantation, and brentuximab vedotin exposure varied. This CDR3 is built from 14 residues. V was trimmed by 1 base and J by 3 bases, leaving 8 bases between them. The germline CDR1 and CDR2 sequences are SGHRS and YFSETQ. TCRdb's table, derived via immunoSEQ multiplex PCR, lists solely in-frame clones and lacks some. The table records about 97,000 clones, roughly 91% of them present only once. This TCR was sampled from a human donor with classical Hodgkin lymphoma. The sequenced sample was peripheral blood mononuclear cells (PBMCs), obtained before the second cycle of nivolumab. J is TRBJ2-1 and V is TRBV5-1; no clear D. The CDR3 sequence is CASSLRGNYNEQFF. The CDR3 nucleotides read TGCGCCAGCAGCTTGCGTGGGAACTACAATGAGCAGTTCTTC.